Each of the 4 T cell receptor beta chains below was sequenced from the same sample in a study of early stage breast cancer tumors. TCRdb's table, derived via immunoSEQ multiplex PCR, lists solely in-frame clones and lacks some. The top ten hold around 6.7% of the sample, which has some 41,000 clones, around 70% seen once. Input material: blood. The receptor set was obtained from a person between 45 and 65 years old with breast cancer.

The chain has TRBV6-5 and TRBJ2-3; 12 positions agree with TRBD2. Germline CDR1 is MNHEY and CDR2 is SVGAGI. The junction had 3 bases not matched to a gene; V was cut back by 6 bases and J by 2 bases. The CDR3 sequence is 15 residues long. CDR3 residues: CASRLAGGYTDTQYF. In DNA, the CDR3 is TGTGCCAGCAGGCTAGCGGGAGGGTACACAGATACGCAGTATTTT.

This clone was seen only a few times. The chain is built from TRBV19 and TRBJ1-2; 9 bases are a match to TRBD1. Germline V gene sequence: CDR1 LNHDA, CDR2 SQIVND (reference sequence). V dropped 5 bases and J dropped 7; count of bases not matched to a gene: 14. CDR3 length: 16 residues. DNA of the CDR3: TGTGCCAGTAGTCCGGGACAGGGAAAGGGTATCTTTGGCTACACCTTC. It encodes CASSPGQGKGIFGYTF.

J is TRBJ1-1 and V is TRBV7-9; D gene unclear. Germline loops: CDR1 SEHNR, CDR2 FQNEAQ (reference sequence). Trimming took off 5 bases at V and 0 bases at J, with 16 bases between the two ends. The CDR3 consists of 16 residues. Here the CDR3 DNA reads TGTGCCAGCAGCCCGACCGGGAACCTCATGAACACTGAAGCTTTCTTT. Amino acids: CASSPTGNLMNTEAFF.

This clone showed up just a few times. CDR3: CAWSDRGAEAFF. The CDR3 nucleotides are TGTGCCTGGAGTGACCGTGGAGCTGAAGCTTTCTTT. V usage is TRBV30 and J usage is TRBJ1-1; no definite D call. Germline CDR1 is GTSNPN and CDR2 is SVGIG (reference sequence). Between the trimmed V and J ends, which lost 1 base and 6 bases, there was a span of 9 bases. The length of the CDR3 is 12 residues.